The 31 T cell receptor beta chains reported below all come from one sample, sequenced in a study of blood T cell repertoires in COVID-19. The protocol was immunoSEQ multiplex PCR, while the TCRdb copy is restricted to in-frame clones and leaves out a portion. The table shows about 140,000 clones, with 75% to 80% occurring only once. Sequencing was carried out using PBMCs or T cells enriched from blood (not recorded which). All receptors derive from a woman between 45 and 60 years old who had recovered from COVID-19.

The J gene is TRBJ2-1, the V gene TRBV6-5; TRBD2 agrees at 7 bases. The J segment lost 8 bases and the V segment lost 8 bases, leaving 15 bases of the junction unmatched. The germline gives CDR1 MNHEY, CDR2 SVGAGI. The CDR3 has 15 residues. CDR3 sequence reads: CASPPAGRERYEQFF. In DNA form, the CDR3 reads TGTGCCAGCCCTCCCGCCGGGCGGGAGAGGTATGAGCAGTTCTTC.

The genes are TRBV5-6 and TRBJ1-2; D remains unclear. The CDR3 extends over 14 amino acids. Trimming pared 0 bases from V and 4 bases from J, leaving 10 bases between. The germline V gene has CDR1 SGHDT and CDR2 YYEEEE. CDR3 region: CASSLAKQPYGYTF. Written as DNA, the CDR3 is TGTGCCAGCAGCTTGGCAAAACAGCCCTATGGCTACACCTTC.

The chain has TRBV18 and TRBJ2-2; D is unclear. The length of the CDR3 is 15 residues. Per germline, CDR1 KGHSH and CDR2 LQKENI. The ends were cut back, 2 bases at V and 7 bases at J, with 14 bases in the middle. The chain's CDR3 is CASSPAGYRSGELFF. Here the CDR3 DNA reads TGTGCCAGCTCACCAGCCGGGTACCGGAGCGGGGAGCTGTTTTTT.

CDR3: CASRPDRGIYGYTF. The CDR3 coding sequence is TGTGCCAGCAGACCGGACAGGGGGATCTATGGCTACACCTTC. The chain combines TRBV6-5 with TRBJ1-2, with TRBD1 matching 10 bases. This CDR3 contains 14 residues. The trim removed 6 bases at V and 4 bases at J, leaving 5 bases unmatched. Germline V gene data show CDR1 as MNHEY and CDR2 as SVGAGI.

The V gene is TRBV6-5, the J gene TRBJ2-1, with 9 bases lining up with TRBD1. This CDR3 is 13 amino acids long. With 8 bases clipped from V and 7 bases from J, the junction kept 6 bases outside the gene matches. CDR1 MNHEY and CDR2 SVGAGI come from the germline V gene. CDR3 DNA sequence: TGTGCCAGCGGGACAGGGCCCGATAATGAGCAGTTCTTC. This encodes CASGTGPDNEQFF.

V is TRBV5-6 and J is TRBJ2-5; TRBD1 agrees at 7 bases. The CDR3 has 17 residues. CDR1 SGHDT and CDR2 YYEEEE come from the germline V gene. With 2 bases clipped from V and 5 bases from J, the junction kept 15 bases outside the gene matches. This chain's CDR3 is CASSLPPVKGAWETQYF. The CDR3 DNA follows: TGTGCCAGCAGCTTACCCCCCGTGAAGGGGGCCTGGGAGACCCAGTACTTC. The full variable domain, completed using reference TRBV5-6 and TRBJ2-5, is DAGVTQSPTHLIKTRGQQVTLRCSPKSGHDTVSWYQQALGQGPQFIFQYYEEEERQRGNFPDRFSGHQFPNYSSELNVNALLLGDSALYLCASSLPPVKGAWETQYFGPGTRLLVL.

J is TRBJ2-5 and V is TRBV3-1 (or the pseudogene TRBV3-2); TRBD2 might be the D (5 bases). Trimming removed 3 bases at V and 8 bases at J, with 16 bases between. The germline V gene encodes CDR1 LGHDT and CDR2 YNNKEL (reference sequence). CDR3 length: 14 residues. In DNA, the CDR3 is TGTGCCAGCAGCCAGGAGGTGGGCCCGGGCACCCAGTACTTC. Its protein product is CASSQEVGPGTQYF.

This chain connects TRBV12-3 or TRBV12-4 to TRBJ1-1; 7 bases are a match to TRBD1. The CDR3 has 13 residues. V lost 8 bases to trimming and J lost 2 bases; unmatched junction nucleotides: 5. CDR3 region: CASWGTVNTEAFF. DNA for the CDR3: TGTGCCAGCTGGGGGACAGTTAACACTGAAGCTTTCTTT.

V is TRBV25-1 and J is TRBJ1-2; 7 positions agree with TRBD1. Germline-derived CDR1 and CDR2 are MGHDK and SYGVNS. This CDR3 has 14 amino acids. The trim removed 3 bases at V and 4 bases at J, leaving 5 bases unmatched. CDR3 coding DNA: TGTGCCAGCAGTGAGTCAGGGGGTTCCTATGGCTACACCTTC. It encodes CASSESGGSYGYTF.

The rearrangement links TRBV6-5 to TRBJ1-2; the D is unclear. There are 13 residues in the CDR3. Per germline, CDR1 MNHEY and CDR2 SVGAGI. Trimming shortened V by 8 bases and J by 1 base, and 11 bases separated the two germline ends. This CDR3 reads CASSESFNYGYTF. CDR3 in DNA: TGTGCCAGCTCCGAGTCCTTTAACTATGGCTACACCTTC.

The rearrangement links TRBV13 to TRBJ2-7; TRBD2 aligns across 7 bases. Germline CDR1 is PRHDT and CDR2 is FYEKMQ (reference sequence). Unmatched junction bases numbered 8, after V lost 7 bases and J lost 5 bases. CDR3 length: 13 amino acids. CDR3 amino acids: CASTMGGWNEQYF. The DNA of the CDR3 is TGTGCCAGCACTATGGGGGGGTGGAACGAGCAGTACTTC.

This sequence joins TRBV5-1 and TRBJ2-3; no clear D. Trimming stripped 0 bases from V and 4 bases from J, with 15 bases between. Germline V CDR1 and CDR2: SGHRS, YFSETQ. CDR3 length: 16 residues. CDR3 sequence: CASSLVATPSPDTQYF. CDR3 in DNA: TGCGCCAGCAGCTTGGTCGCTACCCCATCCCCAGATACGCAGTATTTT.

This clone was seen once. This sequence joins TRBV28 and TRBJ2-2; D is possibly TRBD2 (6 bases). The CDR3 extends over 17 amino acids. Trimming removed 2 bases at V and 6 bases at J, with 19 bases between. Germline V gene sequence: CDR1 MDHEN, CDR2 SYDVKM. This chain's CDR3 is CASSLRTAGKTAGELFF. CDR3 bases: TGTGCCAGCAGTTTAAGAACTGCGGGAAAGACGGCCGGGGAGCTGTTTTTT.

The CDR3 nucleotides are TGTGCCAGTAGGAGACAGGGGGCCTCCGTCTCTGGGGCCAACGTCCTGACTTTC. Protein product: CASRRQGASVSGANVLTF. V gene TRBV19 combines with J gene TRBJ2-6, with 10 positions matching TRBD1. The J segment lost 0 bases and the V segment lost 6 bases, leaving 8 bases of the junction unmatched. This CDR3 is 18 amino acids long. The germline V gene has CDR1 LNHDA and CDR2 SQIVND (reference sequence).

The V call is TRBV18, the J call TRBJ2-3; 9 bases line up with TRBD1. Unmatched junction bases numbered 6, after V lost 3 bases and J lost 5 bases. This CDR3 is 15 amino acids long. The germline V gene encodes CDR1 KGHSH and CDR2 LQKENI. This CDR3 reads CASSPSGQGIDTQYF. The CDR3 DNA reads TGTGCCAGCTCACCCAGTGGACAGGGGATAGATACGCAGTATTTT.

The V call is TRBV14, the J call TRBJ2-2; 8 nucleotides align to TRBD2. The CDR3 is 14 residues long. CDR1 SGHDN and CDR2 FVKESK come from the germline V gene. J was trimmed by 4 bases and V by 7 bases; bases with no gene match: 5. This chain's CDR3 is CASNAGGGTGELFF. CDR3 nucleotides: TGTGCCAGCAATGCGGGGGGTGGCACCGGGGAGCTGTTTTTT.

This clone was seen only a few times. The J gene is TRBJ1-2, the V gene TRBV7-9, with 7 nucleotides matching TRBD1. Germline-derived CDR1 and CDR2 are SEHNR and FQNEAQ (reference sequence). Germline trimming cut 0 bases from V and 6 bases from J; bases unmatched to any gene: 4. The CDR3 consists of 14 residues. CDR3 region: CASSLARQGNGYTF. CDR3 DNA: TGTGCCAGCAGCTTAGCGCGACAGGGCAATGGCTACACCTTC.

CDR3: CASSLVGLTDTQYF. The CDR3 DNA sequence: TGCGCCAGCAGCTTGGTGGGGCTCACAGATACGCAGTATTTT. The chain has TRBV5-1 and TRBJ2-3; D is possibly TRBD1 (5 bases). CDR3 size: 14 residues. Germline loops: CDR1 SGHRS, CDR2 YFSETQ. Trimming shortened V by 0 bases and J by 2 bases, and 7 bases separated the two germline ends.

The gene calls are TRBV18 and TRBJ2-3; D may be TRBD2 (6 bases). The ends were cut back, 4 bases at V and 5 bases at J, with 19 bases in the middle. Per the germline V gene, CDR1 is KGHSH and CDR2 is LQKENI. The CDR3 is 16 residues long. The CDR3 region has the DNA TGTGCCAGCTCACTACGGACGGGAGAAGCGGGAGATACGCAGTATTTT. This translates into CASSLRTGEAGDTQYF.

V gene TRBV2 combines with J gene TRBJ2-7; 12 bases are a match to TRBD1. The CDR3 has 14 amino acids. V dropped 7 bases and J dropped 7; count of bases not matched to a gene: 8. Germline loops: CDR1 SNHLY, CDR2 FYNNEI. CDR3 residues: CASTWDRGRREQYF. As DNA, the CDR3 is TGTGCCAGCACCTGGGACAGGGGGCGAAGGGAGCAGTACTTC.

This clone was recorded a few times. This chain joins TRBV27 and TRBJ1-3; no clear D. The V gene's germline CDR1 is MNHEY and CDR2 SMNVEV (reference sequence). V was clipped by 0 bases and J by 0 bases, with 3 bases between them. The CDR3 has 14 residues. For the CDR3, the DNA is TGTGCCAGCAGTTTATCCTACTCTGGAAACACCATATATTTT. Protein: CASSLSYSGNTIYF.

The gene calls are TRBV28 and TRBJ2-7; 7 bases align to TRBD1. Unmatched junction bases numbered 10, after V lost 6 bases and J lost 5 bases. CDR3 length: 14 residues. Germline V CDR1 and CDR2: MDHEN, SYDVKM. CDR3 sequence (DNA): TGTGCCAGCAGCGAAGGGACAGCAACGGACGAGCAGTACTTC. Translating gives CASSEGTATDEQYF.

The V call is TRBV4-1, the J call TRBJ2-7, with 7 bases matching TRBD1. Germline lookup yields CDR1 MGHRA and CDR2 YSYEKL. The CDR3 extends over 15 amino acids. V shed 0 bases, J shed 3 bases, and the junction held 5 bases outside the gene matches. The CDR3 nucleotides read TGCGCCAGCAGCCAAGAATGGGACAGAGACTACGAGCAGTACTTC. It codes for CASSQEWDRDYEQYF.

The CDR3 DNA sequence: TGTGCCAGCAGTGATGTAAGCGCCGGTCAGCCCCAGCATTTT. Translation: CASSDVSAGQPQHF. This chain links TRBV2 with TRBJ1-5; D gene unclear. The V end was cut by 3 bases, the J end by 6 bases, with 12 bases between. Germline CDR1 and CDR2: SNHLY and FYNNEI. This CDR3 region has 14 residues.

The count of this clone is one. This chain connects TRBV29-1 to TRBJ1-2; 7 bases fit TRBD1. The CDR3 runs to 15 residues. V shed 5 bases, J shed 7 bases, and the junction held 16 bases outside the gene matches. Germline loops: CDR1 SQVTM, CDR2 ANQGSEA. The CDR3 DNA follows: TGCAGCGTTCGCGTAAATCAGGGGGTGAGAGGTGGCTACACCTTC. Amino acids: CSVRVNQGVRGGYTF.

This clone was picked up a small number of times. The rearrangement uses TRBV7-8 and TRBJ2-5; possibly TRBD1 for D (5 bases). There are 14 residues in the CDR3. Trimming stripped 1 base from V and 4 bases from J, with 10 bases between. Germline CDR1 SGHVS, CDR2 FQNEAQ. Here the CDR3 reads CASSLGWGRETQYF. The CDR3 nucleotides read TGTGCCAGCAGCTTAGGGTGGGGCAGAGAGACCCAGTACTTC.

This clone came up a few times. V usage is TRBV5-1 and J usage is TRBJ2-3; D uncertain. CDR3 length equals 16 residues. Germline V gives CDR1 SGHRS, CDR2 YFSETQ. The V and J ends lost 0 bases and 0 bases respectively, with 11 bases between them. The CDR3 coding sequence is TGCGCCAGCAGCTTGGGAGCAAGCTCTAGCACAGATACGCAGTATTTT. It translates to CASSLGASSSTDTQYF.

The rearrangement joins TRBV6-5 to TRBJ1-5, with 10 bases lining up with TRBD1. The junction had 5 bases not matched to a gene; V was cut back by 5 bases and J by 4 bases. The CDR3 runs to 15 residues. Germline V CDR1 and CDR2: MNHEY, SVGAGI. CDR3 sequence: CASSRDRGLNQPQHF. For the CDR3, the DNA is TGTGCCAGCAGTAGAGACAGGGGGCTAAATCAGCCCCAGCATTTT.

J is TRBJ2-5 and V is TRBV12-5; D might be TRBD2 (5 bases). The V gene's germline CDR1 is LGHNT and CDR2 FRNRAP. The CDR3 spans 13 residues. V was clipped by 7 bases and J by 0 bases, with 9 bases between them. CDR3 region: CASANGNQETQYF. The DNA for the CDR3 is TGTGCTAGTGCTAACGGGAACCAAGAGACCCAGTACTTC.

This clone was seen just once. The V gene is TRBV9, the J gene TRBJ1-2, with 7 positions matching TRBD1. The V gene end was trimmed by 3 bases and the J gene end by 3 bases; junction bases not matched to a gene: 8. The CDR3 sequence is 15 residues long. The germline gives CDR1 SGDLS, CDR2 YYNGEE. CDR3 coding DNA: TGTGCCAGCAGCGCCAAGACAGGGTCCGACTATGGCTACACCTTC. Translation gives CASSAKTGSDYGYTF.

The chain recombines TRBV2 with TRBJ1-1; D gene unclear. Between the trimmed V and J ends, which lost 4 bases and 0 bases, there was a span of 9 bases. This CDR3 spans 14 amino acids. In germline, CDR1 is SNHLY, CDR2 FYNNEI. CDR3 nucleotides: TGTGCCAGCAGTGCCTGGAGGGTGAACACTGAAGCTTTCTTT. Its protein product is CASSAWRVNTEAFF. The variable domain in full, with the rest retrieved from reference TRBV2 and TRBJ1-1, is EPEVTQTPSHQVTQMGQEVILRCVPISNHLYFYWYRQILGQKVEFLVSFYNNEISEKSEIFDDQFSVERPDGSNFTLKIRSTKLEDSAMYFCASSAWRVNTEAFFGQGTRLTVV.